The next 19 T cell receptor beta chains were all read from a single sample in a study of CD8 T cells in ankylosing spondylitis. Study-wide findings and caveats: Apparently characteristic of ankylosing spondylitis blood was a TCR beta motif (roughly eight highly homologous variants).

Their antigens are not known. Each CDR3 protein is one row after TCRdb ran MiXCR on the 5' RACE reads. In the table there are some 840,000 distinct CDR3 sequences, 12% of which are singletons. The specimen sequenced was blood, either unsorted or a sorted T cell fraction (not recorded which). All receptors come from a male donor with ankylosing spondylitis.

This clonotype showed up just a few times. This rearrangement joins TRBV20-1 to TRBJ2-3; either TRBD1 or TRBD2 may fit D (5 bases each). The CDR3 has 13 residues. Germline V CDR1 and CDR2: DFQATT, SNEGSKA (reference sequence). V lost 7 bases to trimming and J lost 2 bases, with 13 bases between them. CDR3 nucleotides: TGCAGTGAAGTCGGGACGGTCACAGATACGCAGTATTTT. This encodes CSEVGTVTDTQYF.

This clonotype was observed at least ten times. The rearrangement joins TRBV20-1 to TRBJ2-3; D ambiguous. Germline V gene lookup returns CDR1 DFQATT and CDR2 SNEGSKA (reference sequence). Trimming stripped 1 base from V and 6 bases from J, with 14 bases between. This CDR3 spans 14 amino acids. The CDR3 is CSARGGGIGDTQYF. The CDR3 bases are TGCAGTGCTAGAGGTGGCGGTATAGGGGATACGCAGTATTTT.

This clonotype was counted only a few times. The chain links TRBV4-2 to TRBJ2-2; D is undetermined. Trimming removed 4 bases from V and 6 bases from J, with 6 bases in between. The CDR3 spans 12 residues. CDR1 is LGHNA and CDR2 is YNFKEQ in the germline V gene. The CDR3 loop is CASSRVAGELFF. The CDR3 DNA reads as TGTGCCAGCAGCCGAGTGGCCGGGGAGCTGTTTTTT.

There are a few counts of this clonotype. This chain connects TRBV20-1 to TRBJ1-2; D not certain. Per germline, CDR1 DFQATT and CDR2 SNEGSKA (reference sequence). V lost 0 bases and J lost 5, with 16 bases in between. This CDR3 is 15 amino acids long. The CDR3 reads CSARDPGRLSYGYTF. The CDR3 DNA sequence: TGCAGTGCTAGAGATCCAGGTCGGCTCTCGTATGGCTACACCTTC.

CDR3 loop: CASSLTRTEAFF. The CDR3 DNA reads as TGTGCCAGCAGTCTTACCCGTACTGAAGCTTTCTTT. The chain carries TRBV28 and TRBJ1-1; D is unclear. CDR1 is MDHEN, CDR2 SYDVKM, per germline. Trimming left V 5 bases short and J 5 bases short, with 9 bases between. The CDR3 consists of 12 residues.

This clonotype has a handful of counts. The chain combines TRBV29-1 with TRBJ2-5; 9 nucleotides match TRBD2. The J segment lost 5 bases and the V segment lost 4 bases, leaving 5 bases of the junction unmatched. The germline gives CDR1 SQVTM, CDR2 ANQGSEA. The CDR3 loop spans 13 amino acids. The CDR3 DNA follows: TGCAGCGTTGCTCCTAGCGGGGAGGAGACCCAGTACTTC. Translation gives CSVAPSGEETQYF. Full variable domain (missing parts from reference TRBV29-1 and TRBJ2-5): SAVISQKPSRDICQRGTSLTIQCQVDSQVTMMFWYRQQPGQSLTLIATANQGSEATYESGFVIDKFPISRPNLTFSTLTVSNMSPEDSSIYLCSVAPSGEETQYFGPGTRLLVL.

The rearrangement joins TRBV20-1 to TRBJ1-1; perhaps TRBD1 as D (6 bases). Trimming shortened V by 5 bases and J by 4 bases, and 17 bases separated the two germline ends. This CDR3 region has 14 residues. Germline CDR1 reads DFQATT; CDR2 reads SNEGSKA (reference sequence). The DNA of the CDR3 is TGCAGTGCTCTAACACAGGGCGTAGGCACTGAAGCTTTCTTT. It encodes CSALTQGVGTEAFF.

In this sample, this clonotype turned up many times. V usage is TRBV6-1 and J usage is TRBJ2-3, with a tentative D call TRBD2 (5 bases). This CDR3 region has 14 residues. Germline CDR1 and CDR2: MNHNS and SASEGT. Trimming cost V 5 bases and J 3 bases, with 12 bases left between them. The CDR3: CASSTAGRTDTQYF. CDR3 DNA sequence: TGTGCCAGCAGTACGGCGGGTCGTACAGATACGCAGTATTTT.

This clonotype was counted at least ten times. The rearrangement joins TRBV29-1 to TRBJ2-2; D remains unclear. Germline lookup yields CDR1 SQVTM and CDR2 ANQGSEA. V lost 5 bases, J lost 6 bases, and 7 bases lay in between. This CDR3 spans 11 amino acids. The CDR3: CSVTSSGELFF. In DNA form, the CDR3 reads TGCAGCGTTACCTCTTCCGGGGAGCTGTTTTTT.

This clonotype was observed a few times. V gene TRBV5-1 combines with J gene TRBJ2-7; 11 bases align to TRBD2. Germline values: CDR1 SGHRS, CDR2 YFSETQ. After removal of 3 bases from V and 2 bases from J, the junction contained 4 bases not matched to a gene. The CDR3 contains 15 residues. In DNA form, the CDR3 reads TGCGCCAGCAGCTCGGGACTAGCGGAAGCCTACGAGCAGTACTTC. Residues: CASSSGLAEAYEQYF.

This clonotype was seen more than once but under ten times. The gene calls are TRBV28 and TRBJ2-1; D may be TRBD2 (7 bases). Trimming stripped 5 bases from V and 2 bases from J, with 13 bases between. Germline V gene sequence: CDR1 MDHEN, CDR2 SYDVKM. The CDR3 runs 15 residues. CDR3 DNA sequence: TGTGCCAGCAGTCCACAGGGAGGGCCCTACAATGAGCAGTTCTTC. Translating gives CASSPQGGPYNEQFF.

At least ten counts were recorded for this clonotype. The V gene is TRBV5-1, the J gene TRBJ1-1; D remains unclear. V was pared by 2 bases and J by 3 bases, with 17 bases between. CDR1 is SGHRS and CDR2 is YFSETQ in the germline V gene. The CDR3 has 16 residues. The DNA of the CDR3 is TGCGCCAGCAGCTTAGCACGCTCGGGATTGTACACTGAAGCTTTCTTT. It codes for CASSLARSGLYTEAFF.

J is TRBJ1-6 and V is TRBV7-9, with D possibly TRBD1 on 5 matching bases. The CDR3 extends over 15 amino acids. The V end lost 1 base, the J end lost 8 bases, and 12 bases lay between the germline ends. Germline V gene sequence: CDR1 SEHNR, CDR2 FQNEAQ (reference sequence). The CDR3 DNA follows: TGTGCCAGCAGCTTAGTGGGGACCCAGGATTCACCCCTCCACTTT. As protein: CASSLVGTQDSPLHF.

The chain has TRBV27 and TRBJ2-4, with D tentatively TRBD1 (6 bases). Germline-derived CDR1 and CDR2 are MNHEY and SMNVEV (reference sequence). This CDR3 is built from 17 residues. Trimming took off 3 bases at V and 2 bases at J, with 17 bases between the two ends. CDR3 coding DNA: TGTGCCAGCAGTTTTGGTGTTGACAGGCTTTCCAAAAACATTCAGTACTTC. Protein sequence: CASSFGVDRLSKNIQYF.

This clonotype was observed a handful of times. CDR3 sequence: CSARDAGLKTYNEQFF. The CDR3, as DNA: TGCAGTGCTAGAGATGCCGGACTAAAGACCTACAATGAGCAGTTCTTC. The chain recombines TRBV20-1 with TRBJ2-1; TRBD2 is a possible D gene (6 bases). CDR3 size: 16 residues. Germline CDR1 DFQATT, CDR2 SNEGSKA (reference sequence). Deletions cut 0 bases from V and 2 bases from J, with 14 bases between.

This clonotype was seen ten or more times. This rearrangement joins TRBV7-2 to TRBJ2-1; 11 bases agree with TRBD2. Looked up from germline, CDR1 is SGHTA and CDR2 is FQGNSA. CDR3 length equals 15 residues. V was pared by 5 bases and J by 8 bases, with 8 bases of the junction left unmatched. CDR3 protein: CASSTGLAGRDEQFF. The CDR3, as DNA: TGTGCCAGCAGCACCGGACTAGCGGGTAGGGATGAGCAGTTCTTC.

This clonotype was detected only a few times. J is TRBJ2-5 and V is TRBV20-1; D call uncertain. Trimming stripped 6 bases from V and 1 base from J, with 12 bases between. The CDR3 consists of 13 residues. Germline V gives CDR1 DFQATT, CDR2 SNEGSKA (reference sequence). CDR3 region: CSATWSSQETQYF. CDR3 nucleotide sequence: TGCAGTGCGACTTGGAGCAGCCAAGAGACCCAGTACTTC.

This clonotype was recorded a few times. The chain combines TRBV6-1 with TRBJ2-7; TRBD1 is a possible D gene (5 bases). The ends were cut back, 5 bases at V and 2 bases at J, with 13 bases in the middle. The CDR3 extends over 14 amino acids. Germline lookup yields CDR1 MNHNS and CDR2 SASEGT. The CDR3 DNA follows: TGTGCCAGCAGTAAGTGGGAACAGGCCTACGAGCAGTACTTC. As protein: CASSKWEQAYEQYF.

This clonotype was detected many times. The V and J genes are TRBV20-1 and TRBJ2-5; the match to TRBD1 covers 11 bases. Trimming cost V 6 bases and J 4 bases; bases outside gene matches: 1. There are 12 residues in the CDR3. Germline V gene sequence: CDR1 DFQATT, CDR2 SNEGSKA (reference sequence). The CDR3: CSADRGRETQYF. CDR3 DNA: TGCAGTGCGGACAGGGGGCGAGAGACCCAGTACTTC.